The sequence of this T cell receptor (beta chain) was determined in a study of blood T cell repertoires in COVID-19. Background on the study: COVID-19 samples, acute and convalescent, were from the United States, Italy and Spain. The analysed material was cDNA or gDNA that came from T cells, B-cell-depleted T cells, or PBMCs.

The V gene's germline CDR1 is KGHDR and CDR2 SFDVKD. After removal of 8 bases from V and 7 bases from J, the junction contained 8 bases not matched to a gene. The CDR3 totals 16 residues. In the original analysis: Estimated nucleated cell counts came from reference gene primer amplification. Repertoires were generated with immunoSEQ multiplex PCR, while TCRdb's copy carries only in-frame clones and drops some. The V and J calls and clone size come from that table; D and trimming were worked out from the DNA. The sample holds some 33,000 clones, approximately 86% seen once. The sample was peripheral blood. The genes are TRBV24-1 and TRBJ2-1; the match to TRBD2 covers 15 bases. The TCR originated in a man in his 60s with acute or convalescent COVID-19. CDR3 protein: CATKRRGTSGRNEQFF. In DNA, the CDR3 is TGTGCCACCAAAAGGCGGGGGACTAGCGGGAGGAATGAGCAGTTCTTC.